One sample yielded the 18 T cell receptor beta chains listed below, sequenced in a study of control samples from healthy donors and cancer patients. Sequenced by immunoSEQ multiplex PCR; TCRdb stores in-frame clones only, minus some. The sample contains about 130,000 clones, approximately 92% of which appear only once. The sequencing sample was made of blood. The origin of the receptors is a man aged 40-49 years in good health.

The rearrangement joins TRBV30 to TRBJ2-3; D might be TRBD1 (6 bases). Germline CDR1 GTSNPN, CDR2 SVGIG (reference sequence). Trimming stripped 1 base from V and 2 bases from J, with 7 bases between. The CDR3 contains 13 residues. This chain's CDR3 is CAWSGGLTDTQYF. The CDR3 DNA reads TGTGCCTGGAGTGGGGGGCTCACAGATACGCAGTATTTT.

This chain links TRBV7-9 with TRBJ2-7; D gene uncertain. Germline V CDR1 and CDR2: SEHNR, FQNEAQ (reference sequence). This CDR3 is 11 amino acids long. V gave up 5 bases and J gave up 4 bases, with 6 bases separating them. The CDR3 spells CASSPLYEQYF. For the CDR3, the DNA is TGTGCCAGCAGCCCCCTGTACGAGCAGTACTTC.

The gene calls are TRBV9 and TRBJ2-7; 8 bases match TRBD2. The germline V gene encodes CDR1 SGDLS and CDR2 YYNGEE. The CDR3 runs to 15 residues. The ends lost 4 bases at V and 1 base at J; junction bases unmatched: 7. CDR3 sequence reads: CASSPAGLASYEQYF. Written as DNA, the CDR3 is TGTGCCAGCAGCCCCGCCGGACTAGCATCCTACGAGCAGTACTTC.

The V gene is TRBV18, the J gene TRBJ2-2; no clear D. The germline CDR1 and CDR2 sequences are KGHSH and LQKENI. V was pared by 2 bases and J by 5 bases, with 3 bases between. This CDR3 comprises 12 residues. In nucleotides, the CDR3 is TGTGCCAGCTCACCAAGAACCGGGGAGCTGTTTTTT. As protein: CASSPRTGELFF.

V is TRBV6-5 and J is TRBJ2-2; 7 bases line up with TRBD1. J was trimmed by 1 base and V by 7 bases; bases with no gene match: 6. The CDR3 is 15 amino acids. Germline CDR1 is MNHEY and CDR2 is SVGAGI. This CDR3 is CASMSRDRNTGELFF. CDR3 DNA sequence: TGTGCCAGCATGAGCCGGGACAGGAACACCGGGGAGCTGTTTTTT.

CDR3 region: CASSPGRMNTEAFF. The CDR3 bases are TGTGCCAGCAGCCCCGGACGGATGAACACTGAAGCTTTCTTT. The chain employs TRBV11-3 and TRBJ1-1, with D hard to call. The CDR3 contains 14 residues. V dropped 5 bases and J dropped 0 bases, with 10 bases sitting between them. Looked up from germline, CDR1 is SGHNT and CDR2 is YENEEA. The whole variable domain, remainder taken from reference TRBV11-3 and TRBJ1-1, is EAGVVQSPRYKIIEKKQPVAFWCNPISGHNTLYWYLQNLGQGPELLIRYENEEAVDDSQLPKDRFSAERLKGVDSTLKIQPAELGDSAVYLCASSPGRMNTEAFFGQGTRLTVV.

CDR3 residues: CASSPRVGSSYNEQFF. The CDR3 region has the DNA TGTGCCAGCAGTCCCCGGGTGGGGAGCTCCTACAATGAGCAGTTCTTC. This chain links TRBV7-9 with TRBJ2-1; D is perhaps TRBD2 (5 bases). Germline assignment: CDR1 SEHNR and CDR2 FQNEAQ (reference sequence). V dropped 6 bases and J dropped 0 bases, with 15 bases sitting between them. The CDR3 is made up of 16 amino acids. The full variable domain, in which reference TRBV7-9 and TRBJ2-1 provide the parts outside the CDR3, is DTGVSQNPRHKITKRGQNVTFRCDPISEHNRLYWYRQTLGQGPEFLTYFQNEAQLEKSRLLSDRFSAERPKGSFSTLEIQRTEQGDSAMYLCASSPRVGSSYNEQFFGPGTRLTVL.

This CDR3 reads CASRSRDSFNEKLFF. For the CDR3, the DNA is TGTGCCAGCAGGTCCCGGGACAGCTTTAATGAAAAACTGTTTTTT. The chain employs TRBV5-6 and TRBJ1-4, with 7 bases aligning to TRBD1. J lost 4 bases, V lost 5 bases, and 8 bases had no gene match. CDR1 is SGHDT, CDR2 YYEEEE, per germline. This CDR3 contains 15 residues.

The chain uses TRBV5-1 and TRBJ2-3, with 8 bases lining up with TRBD1. CDR1 and CDR2 (germline): SGHRS, YFSETQ. With 4 bases clipped from V and 5 bases from J, the junction kept 15 bases outside the gene matches. The CDR3 has 17 amino acids. The CDR3 DNA follows: TGCGCCAGCAGCCCAAACTTGGACAGGGTCGTTAAAGATACGCAGTATTTT. Translation: CASSPNLDRVVKDTQYF. The entire variable domain, with the rest obtained from reference TRBV5-1 and TRBJ2-3, is as follows: KAGVTQTPRYLIKTRGQQVTLSCSPISGHRSVSWYQQTPGQGLQFLFEYFSETQRNKGNFPGRFSGRQFSNSRSEMNVSTLELGDSALYLCASSPNLDRVVKDTQYFGPGTRLTVL.

This clone was found a few times. The rearrangement joins TRBV7-2 to TRBJ2-7, with TRBD2 matching 11 bases. The CDR3 runs to 14 residues. V was clipped by 3 bases and J by 3 bases; unmatched bases: 1. Germline CDR1 reads SGHTA; CDR2 reads FQGNSA. CDR3: CASSFSGGVYEQYF. The DNA of the CDR3 is TGTGCCAGCAGCTTTAGCGGGGGGGTCTACGAGCAGTACTTC. Variable domain in full (rest from reference TRBV7-2 and TRBJ2-7): GAGVSQSPSNKVTEKGKDVELRCDPISGHTALYWYRQSLGQGLEFLIYFQGNSAPDKSGLPSDRFSAERTGGSVSTLTIQRTQQEDSAVYLCASSFSGGVYEQYFGPGTRLTVT.

This rearrangement joins TRBV5-6 to TRBJ2-3; D unresolved. The CDR3 covers 17 residues. Germline V gene lookup returns CDR1 SGHDT and CDR2 YYEEEE. V lost 0 bases to trimming and J lost 1 base, with 15 bases between them. The CDR3 nucleotides are TGTGCCAGCAGCTTGGGCCAGTCCCATGTAGGCACAGATACGCAGTATTTT. It yields the protein CASSLGQSHVGTDTQYF.

The J gene is TRBJ1-5, the V gene TRBV27; D unclear. The V and J ends lost 4 bases and 7 bases respectively, with 14 bases between them. This CDR3 is built from 14 residues. The germline CDR1 and CDR2 sequences are MNHEY and SMNVEV (reference sequence). Here the CDR3 DNA reads TGTGCCAGCAGTTACAGCTACTCGGGGCAGCCCCAGCATTTT. It is translated as CASSYSYSGQPQHF.

The chain uses TRBV3-1 (or the pseudogene TRBV3-2) and TRBJ2-7; 12 bases fit TRBD2. The germline gives CDR1 LGHDT, CDR2 YNNKEL (reference sequence). This CDR3 contains 16 residues. J was trimmed by 5 bases and V by 4 bases; bases with no gene match: 9. The CDR3 DNA follows: TGTGCCAGCAGCCCCCTAGCGGGGGGGCCTGGTAACGAGCAGTACTTC. It codes for CASSPLAGGPGNEQYF.

The V gene is TRBV3-1 (or the pseudogene TRBV3-2), the J gene TRBJ2-5, with a possible D match to TRBD1 (6 bases). The CDR3 runs 16 residues. Per germline, CDR1 LGHDT and CDR2 YNNKEL (reference sequence). Trimming cost V 1 base and J 0 bases, with 12 bases left between them. The CDR3, as DNA: TGTGCCAGCAGCCAAGCTACAGGGAAGGACCAAGAGACCCAGTACTTC. It is translated as CASSQATGKDQETQYF.

The CDR3: CASSRVGGTGSGYTF. CDR3 nucleotide sequence: TGTGCCAGCAGCCGGGTCGGAGGGACAGGGTCCGGCTACACCTTC. This chain uses TRBV14 with TRBJ1-2; 9 bases line up with TRBD1. This CDR3 is 15 amino acids long. Germline V gene lookup returns CDR1 SGHDN and CDR2 FVKESK. V trimming: 4 bases; J trimming: 8 bases; junction bases outside the gene matches: 11.

The chain links TRBV21-1 to TRBJ2-7. TRBV21-1 is given as a pseudogene. The CDR3 is made up of 14 amino acids. The CDR3 spells CASSKRENSYEQYF. CDR3 sequence (DNA): TGTGCCAGCAGCAAAAGGGAAAACAGCTACGAGCAGTACTTC.

The chain carries TRBV28 and TRBJ2-3; D is uncertain. The CDR3 has 14 amino acids. Trimming removed 2 bases from V and 2 bases from J, with 8 bases in between. Germline V CDR1 and CDR2: MDHEN, SYDVKM. CDR3 coding DNA: TGTGCCAGCAGTTTACAGCCCTTCACAGATACGCAGTATTTT. Its translation is CASSLQPFTDTQYF.

This clone showed up just once. The rearrangement links TRBV6-2 or TRBV6-3 to TRBJ2-1, with 8 bases matching TRBD2. From germline, CDR1 is MNHEY and CDR2 SVGEGT. CDR3 length equals 16 residues. V lost 3 bases to trimming and J lost 6 bases; unmatched junction nucleotides: 10. This CDR3 reads CASSYLRGGPPNEQFF. The CDR3 DNA reads TGTGCCAGCAGTTATTTACGGGGGGGCCCCCCCAATGAGCAGTTCTTC.